A selection of T cell receptor beta chains follows, all from one sample in a study of beta chain features in type 1 diabetes. Profiled with immunoSEQ multiplex PCR; TCRdb holds only in-frame clones, not every one. The sample has 400,000 or so clones, 9.6% seen once; the top ten hold less than 0.65%. Sequenced input: central memory CD4+ T cells from blood. The receptors stem from a man aged 25 to 40 with type 1 diabetes. CDR3s include the opening cysteine and the closing phenylalanine or tryptophan. Fields, in order: D gene, J gene, clone size, V gene, CDR3 protein, CDR3 DNA. A D gene is named only where the DNA matches it firmly. A row's size may be missing; if present it is once, few, many or a size class.

D: TRBD1
J: TRBJ1-1
size: .
V: TRBV7-2
CDR3: CASSFSAGGTEAFF
DNA: TGTGCCAGCAGCTTCTCCGCAGGGGGCACTGAAGCTTTCTTT

D: .
J: TRBJ2-3
size: few
V: TRBV28
CDR3: CASIPASSGTDTQYF
DNA: TGTGCCAGCATTCCCGCGAGTTCGGGCACAGATACGCAGTATTTT

D: TRBD1
J: TRBJ2-7
size: once
V: TRBV27
CDR3: CASSSLTGWDEQYF
DNA: TGTGCCAGCAGTTCCCTGACAGGGTGGGACGAGCAGTACTTC

D: TRBD1
J: TRBJ1-2
size: few
V: TRBV28
CDR3: CASSYPGGYGYTF
DNA: TGTGCCAGCAGTTACCCAGGGGGCTATGGCTACACCTTC

D: .
J: TRBJ2-7
size: many
V: TRBV14
CDR3: CASSPLGSYEQYF
DNA: TGTGCCAGCAGCCCCCTTGGCTCCTACGAGCAGTACTTC

D: .
J: TRBJ1-1
size: .
V: TRBV30
CDR3: CAWSIGGEAFF
DNA: TGTGCCTGGAGCATCGGTGGGGAAGCTTTCTTT

D: .
J: TRBJ1-2
size: few
V: TRBV7-3
CDR3: CASSSRPGPLTRGGYTF
DNA: TGTGCCAGCAGCTCGCGTCCGGGACCCCTTACGAGGGGGGGCTACACCTTC

D: TRBD1
J: TRBJ2-7
size: many
V: TRBV5-4
CDR3: CASSLPRGLGYEQYF
DNA: TGTGCCAGCAGCCTCCCCAGGGGGCTAGGCTACGAGCAGTACTTC

D: TRBD1
J: TRBJ2-3
size: .
V: TRBV5-4
CDR3: CASKGAPDTQYF
DNA: TGTGCCAGCAAGGGGGCCCCAGATACGCAGTATTTT

D: TRBD2
J: TRBJ2-7
size: few
V: TRBV29-1
CDR3: CSVTLAGGREQYF
DNA: TGCAGCGTTACTTTGGCGGGAGGTCGCGAGCAGTACTTC

D: .
J: TRBJ2-2
size: .
V: TRBV7-8
CDR3: CASSLVQRGELFF
DNA: TGTGCCAGCAGCTTAGTGCAACGCGGGGAGCTGTTTTTT

D: .
J: TRBJ2-2
size: few
V: TRBV19
CDR3: CASSTPFTGELFF
DNA: TGTGCCAGTAGTACCCCTTTCACCGGGGAGCTGTTTTTT

D: .
J: TRBJ1-2
size: few
V: TRBV5-1
CDR3: CASSAPPEGYTF
DNA: TGCGCCAGCAGCGCACCCCCGGAGGGCTACACCTTC

D: .
J: TRBJ2-3
size: many
V: TRBV7-9
CDR3: CASSFGESDTQYF
DNA: TGTGCCAGCAGCTTCGGGGAGTCAGATACGCAGTATTTT

D: .
J: TRBJ2-7
size: few
V: TRBV7-2
CDR3: CASSLFTTYEQYF
DNA: TGTGCCAGCAGCCTTTTTACGACTTACGAGCAGTACTTC

D: .
J: TRBJ1-1
size: many
V: TRBV27
CDR3: CASSPRGVLTRLNTEAFF
DNA: TGTGCCAGCAGTCCCCGGGGCGTTCTGACAAGACTTAACACTGAAGCTTTCTTT

D: TRBD1
J: TRBJ2-2
size: .
V: TRBV7-2
CDR3: CASTLRARGLNTGELFF
DNA: TGTGCCAGCACCCTCCGAGCCAGGGGGCTTAACACCGGGGAGCTGTTTTTT

D: TRBD2
J: TRBJ2-3
size: few
V: TRBV5-1
CDR3: CATGTSVTDTQYF
DNA: TGCGCCACCGGGACTAGCGTCACAGATACGCAGTATTTT

D: .
J: TRBJ1-5
size: few
V: TRBV7-2
CDR3: CASSLEQGQPQHF
DNA: TGTGCCAGCAGCTTAGAACAGGGACAGCCCCAGCATTTT

D: .
J: TRBJ1-1
size: few
V: TRBV7-9
CDR3: CASSLGTGRGDTEAFF
DNA: TGTGCCAGCAGCTTAGGAACAGGCAGGGGCGACACTGAAGCTTTCTTT

D: .
J: TRBJ1-2
size: .
V: TRBV5-1
CDR3: CASSPGQTQTNYGYTF
DNA: TGCGCCAGCAGCCCCGGACAGACACAAACTAACTATGGCTACACCTTC

D: TRBD1
J: TRBJ1-3
size: few
V: TRBV6-6
CDR3: CASSYGTDLGNTIYF
DNA: TGTGCCAGCAGTTACGGGACAGATCTTGGAAACACCATATATTTT

D: TRBD2
J: TRBJ2-5
size: few
V: TRBV18
CDR3: CASSPAGVETQYF
DNA: TGTGCCAGCTCACCAGCGGGAGTCGAGACCCAGTACTTC

D: .
J: TRBJ1-2
size: .
V: TRBV6-1
CDR3: CASRKMDYGYTF
DNA: TGTGCCAGCCGCAAGATGGACTATGGCTACACCTTC

D: .
J: TRBJ1-2
size: .
V: TRBV9
CDR3: CASSVNPGPQVGYTF
DNA: TGTGCCAGCAGCGTTAACCCGGGACCCCAAGTAGGCTACACCTTC

D: .
J: TRBJ1-2
size: few
V: TRBV6-5
CDR3: CASSYTDRGYGYTF
DNA: TGTGCCAGCAGTTACACGGACAGAGGGTATGGCTACACCTTC

D: .
J: TRBJ2-1
size: .
V: TRBV10-2
CDR3: CASQLATYNEQFF
DNA: TGCGCCAGTCAGCTAGCGACCTACAATGAGCAGTTCTTC

D: TRBD2
J: TRBJ2-1
size: many
V: TRBV5-1
CDR3: CASSLGLAGDFNEQFF
DNA: TGCGCCAGCAGCTTGGGACTAGCGGGAGACTTCAATGAGCAGTTCTTC

D: TRBD2
J: TRBJ2-7
size: few
V: TRBV27
CDR3: CASSLSAGGRYEQYF
DNA: TGTGCCAGCAGTTTATCGGCGGGAGGCCGCTACGAGCAGTACTTC

D: .
J: TRBJ2-1
size: .
V: TRBV20-1
CDR3: CSAAEEEQFF
DNA: TGCAGTGCTGCAGAGGAAGAGCAGTTCTTC

D: TRBD2
J: TRBJ2-1
size: .
V: TRBV4-2
CDR3: CASSRYQREGGNEQFF
DNA: TGTGCCAGCAGCCGTTATCAGCGGGAGGGCGGAAATGAGCAGTTCTTC

D: .
J: TRBJ1-4
size: few
V: TRBV29-1
CDR3: CSVGGVNEKLFF
DNA: TGCAGCGTAGGAGGGGTTAATGAAAAACTGTTTTTT

D: .
J: TRBJ2-1
size: .
V: TRBV5-1
CDR3: CASSWVPSYNEQFF
DNA: TGCGCCAGCAGCTGGGTGCCCTCCTACAATGAGCAGTTCTTC

D: TRBD1
J: TRBJ2-7
size: .
V: TRBV6-5
CDR3: CASSWRQGGYEQYF
DNA: TGTGCCAGCAGTTGGAGACAGGGGGGCTACGAGCAGTACTTC

D: TRBD2
J: TRBJ2-2
size: .
V: TRBV11-2
CDR3: CASSLYGTSGGELFF
DNA: TGTGCCAGCAGCTTATACGGGACTAGCGGCGGGGAGCTGTTTTTT

D: TRBD2
J: TRBJ2-7
size: few
V: TRBV5-1
CDR3: CASSFVLAGSNEQYF
DNA: TGCGCCAGCAGCTTTGTCCTAGCGGGATCAAACGAGCAGTACTTC

D: .
J: TRBJ2-6
size: .
V: TRBV7-3
CDR3: CASSRDSNSGANVLTF
DNA: TGTGCCAGCAGTCGGGACTCCAACTCTGGGGCCAACGTCCTGACTTTC

D: .
J: TRBJ1-5
size: few
V: TRBV2
CDR3: CASMRDYNQPQHF
DNA: TGTGCCAGCATGAGGGACTACAATCAGCCCCAGCATTTT

D: .
J: TRBJ2-1
size: many
V: TRBV6-6
CDR3: CASKKRQRNEQFF
DNA: TGTGCCAGCAAAAAGCGCCAAAGGAATGAGCAGTTCTTC

D: .
J: TRBJ2-4
size: .
V: TRBV7-9
CDR3: CASSFLQRGNIQYF
DNA: TGTGCCAGCAGCTTTCTCCAGCGCGGGAACATTCAGTACTTC

D: TRBD2
J: TRBJ2-7
size: few
V: TRBV7-9
CDR3: CASSRWGSGSSYEQYF
DNA: TGTGCCAGCAGCCGCTGGGGGAGCGGGAGTTCCTACGAGCAGTACTTC

D: TRBD2
J: TRBJ2-5
size: few
V: TRBV5-1
CDR3: CASSLVSSGQETQYF
DNA: TGCGCCAGCAGCTTGGTTTCTAGCGGCCAAGAGACCCAGTACTTC

D: .
J: TRBJ1-1
size: many
V: TRBV6-6
CDR3: CASKREETEAFF
DNA: TGTGCCAGCAAGCGAGAGGAAACTGAAGCTTTCTTT

D: .
J: TRBJ2-5
size: .
V: TRBV18
CDR3: CASSPSTGHQETQYF
DNA: TGTGCCAGCTCACCAAGCACAGGACATCAAGAGACCCAGTACTTC

D: .
J: TRBJ2-6
size: many
V: TRBV9
CDR3: CASSLGTGAGANVLTF
DNA: TGTGCCAGCAGCCTTGGGACGGGGGCTGGGGCCAACGTCCTGACTTTC

D: .
J: TRBJ1-5
size: few
V: TRBV7-2
CDR3: CASSLRTGSNQPQHF
DNA: TGTGCCAGCAGCTTACGAACGGGAAGCAATCAGCCCCAGCATTTT

D: .
J: TRBJ2-1
size: few
V: TRBV5-1
CDR3: CASSVIRNTEQFF
DNA: TGCGCCAGCAGCGTAATTCGAAACACTGAGCAGTTCTTC

D: TRBD1
J: TRBJ1-2
size: .
V: TRBV29-1
CDR3: CIVSGGPNYGYTF
DNA: TGCATCGTCTCAGGGGGCCCTAACTATGGCTACACCTTC

D: .
J: TRBJ1-2
size: many
V: TRBV7-2
CDR3: CASSPRPLTGYTF
DNA: TGTGCCAGCAGCCCCAGACCCCTTACCGGCTACACCTTC

D: .
J: TRBJ2-1
size: .
V: TRBV28
CDR3: CASTRIYNEQFF
DNA: TGTGCCAGCACAAGAATCTACAATGAGCAGTTCTTC

D: .
J: TRBJ2-7
size: many
V: TRBV7-9
CDR3: CASSSAGLTYEQYF
DNA: TGTGCCAGCAGCTCAGCCGGCTTAACCTACGAGCAGTACTTC

D: .
J: TRBJ2-1
size: .
V: TRBV6-4
CDR3: CASSDAGYNEQFF
DNA: TGTGCCAGCAGTGACGCGGGCTACAATGAGCAGTTCTTC